This T cell receptor beta chain was sequenced during a study of T cells in localized non-small cell lung cancer. Unmatched junction bases numbered 7, after V lost 8 bases and J lost 0 bases. Germline V CDR1 and CDR2: GTSNPN, SVGIG (reference sequence). CDR3 length equals 14 residues. General study findings and limits: In adjacent lung, a median roughly 53 of the top 100 tumor clones were found. The tumor had only one region sequenced, so heterogeneity remains possible. Uninvolved adjacent lung had more T cell clonality than any other tissue, topping tumor.

This clone was detected once. Its antigen remains unknown. Repertoires were generated with immunoSEQ multiplex PCR, while TCRdb's copy carries only in-frame clones and drops some. This repertoire shows tens of thousands of clones, about four fifths found once; its top ten account for about 18%. The chain recombines TRBV30 with TRBJ1-1; 9 bases are a match to TRBD1. The receptor comes from a male donor aged 60 or over with stage III squamous cell lung carcinoma. The sequences come from peripheral blood, collected before any cancer treatment. The CDR3 here is CASDRGLMNTEAFF. CDR3 DNA sequence: TGTGCCAGCGACAGGGGGTTAATGAACACTGAAGCTTTCTTT.